This TCR beta chain was identified in a study of blood T cell repertoires in COVID-19. Whole-study context: The study drew acute and convalescent COVID-19 samples from the United States, Italy and Spain.

CDR1 is MNHEY, CDR2 SMNVEV, per germline (reference sequence). V shed 6 bases, J shed 6 bases, and the junction held 11 bases outside the gene matches. The CDR3 runs 15 residues. Authors' processing steps: By means of reference gene primer amplification, nucleated cell counts were estimated. The table came from immunoSEQ multiplex PCR; TCRdb's copy has only in-frame clones and leaves some out. V and J calls and clone size are those listed in that table; D and trimming were worked out from the DNA. The sample carries about 210,000 clones, around 89% recorded once. This chain uses TRBV27 with TRBJ1-2, with 9 bases that match TRBD1. Sequenced input: peripheral blood. This receptor was taken from a woman between 40 and 55 years old with acute or convalescent COVID-19. CDR3 bases: TGTGCCAGCAGACCCCGAAACCGGGACAGGGATGGCTACACCTTC. Protein: CASRPRNRDRDGYTF.